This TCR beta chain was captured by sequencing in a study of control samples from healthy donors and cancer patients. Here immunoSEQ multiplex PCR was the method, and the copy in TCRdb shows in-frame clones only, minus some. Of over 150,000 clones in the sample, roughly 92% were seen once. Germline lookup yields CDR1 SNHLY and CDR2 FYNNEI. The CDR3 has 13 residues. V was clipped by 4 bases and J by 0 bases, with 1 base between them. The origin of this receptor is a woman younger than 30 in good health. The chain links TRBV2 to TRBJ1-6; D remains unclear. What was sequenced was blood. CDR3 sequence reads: CASSVSYNSPLHF. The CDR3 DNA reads TGTGCCAGCAGTGTCTCCTATAATTCACCCCTCCACTTT.